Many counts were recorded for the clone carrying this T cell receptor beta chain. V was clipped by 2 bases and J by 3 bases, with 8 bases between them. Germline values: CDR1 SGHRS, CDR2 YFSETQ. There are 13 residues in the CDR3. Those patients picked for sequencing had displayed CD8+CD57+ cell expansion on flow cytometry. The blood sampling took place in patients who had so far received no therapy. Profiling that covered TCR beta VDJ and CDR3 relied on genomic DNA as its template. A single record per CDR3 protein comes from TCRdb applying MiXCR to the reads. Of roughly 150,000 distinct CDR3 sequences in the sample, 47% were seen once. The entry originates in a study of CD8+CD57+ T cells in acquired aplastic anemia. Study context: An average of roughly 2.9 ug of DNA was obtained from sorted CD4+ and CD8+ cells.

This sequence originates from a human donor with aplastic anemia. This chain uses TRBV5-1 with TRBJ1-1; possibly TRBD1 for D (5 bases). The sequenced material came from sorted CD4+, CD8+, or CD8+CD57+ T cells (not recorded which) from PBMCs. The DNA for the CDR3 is TGCGCCAGCAGCTTCGGGGGGGACACTGAAGCTTTCTTT. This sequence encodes CASSFGGDTEAFF.